The 8 T cell receptor beta chains below come from one sample, sequenced in a study of T cell clones after liver transplantation. Profiling relied on immunoSEQ multiplex PCR, and the TCRdb table lists in-frame clones only, not all of them. The sample records about 21,000 clones, 85% to 95% being singletons. Here the sequenced sample was CD8+ T cells from blood, taken roughly 25 months after liver transplant. The receptors stem from a human patient who received a liver transplant. Some T cells here may be from the graft donor.

The gene calls are TRBV7-9 and TRBJ2-7; tentatively, D is TRBD2 (6 bases). The CDR3 length is 14 residues. The germline gives CDR1 SEHNR, CDR2 FQNEAQ (reference sequence). V was clipped by 0 bases and J by 5 bases, with 11 bases between them. CDR3 sequence (DNA): TGTGCCAGCAGCTTAGCCGGGAGCCCGCACGAGCAGTACTTC. Amino acids: CASSLAGSPHEQYF.

Only a few counts were recorded for this clone. The chain couples TRBV5-1 to TRBJ2-7; D possibly corresponds to TRBD1 (5 bases). Germline-derived CDR1 and CDR2 are SGHRS and YFSETQ. There are 16 residues in the CDR3. Trimming pared 3 bases from V and 2 bases from J, leaving 18 bases between. CDR3 DNA: TGCGCCAGCAGCTCGTGGGGCCAGGGTGGGGCCTACGAGCAGTACTTC. Its protein product is CASSSWGQGGAYEQYF.

This chain uses TRBV5-4 with TRBJ2-3, with D hard to call. With 0 bases removed from V and 0 bases from J, the gap between germline ends came to 8 bases. There are 15 residues in the CDR3. Germline assignment: CDR1 SGHNT and CDR2 YYREEE (reference sequence). The CDR3: CASSLVEASTDTQYF. The CDR3 DNA is TGTGCCAGCAGCTTGGTGGAAGCTAGCACAGATACGCAGTATTTT.

The gene calls are TRBV11-3 and TRBJ2-3; perhaps D is TRBD1 or TRBD2 (5 bases each). The CDR3 consists of 14 residues. Deletions cut 2 bases from V and 4 bases from J, with 10 bases between. From germline, CDR1 is SGHNT and CDR2 YENEEA. The CDR3 DNA is TGTGCCAGCAGCTTATTGGGGACCGCAGATACGCAGTATTTT. It is translated as CASSLLGTADTQYF.

The V gene is TRBV11-3, the J gene TRBJ2-7; 9 bases match TRBD1. V dropped 5 bases and J dropped 5; count of bases not matched to a gene: 7. The CDR3 runs to 14 residues. Germline CDR1 reads SGHNT; CDR2 reads YENEEA. The CDR3 loop reads CASSGRTGENEQYF. The CDR3 coding sequence is TGTGCCAGCAGCGGGCGGACAGGGGAGAACGAGCAGTACTTC.

The rearrangement links TRBV7-9 to TRBJ2-1, with D possibly TRBD2 on 5 matching bases. This CDR3 has 10 residues. Germline CDR1 is SEHNR and CDR2 is FQNEAQ (reference sequence). The CDR3 coding sequence is TGTGCAGAGGGTGGGGATGAGCAGTTCTTC. This codes for CAEGGDEQFF.

This clone was observed once. V and J are TRBV2 and TRBJ1-4; D is unresolved. CDR1 and CDR2 from the germline V gene are SNHLY and FYNNEI. The CDR3 has 16 amino acids. V shed 3 bases and J shed 1 base, with 12 bases lying between them. The CDR3 loop reads CASSDWSTETNEKLFF. CDR3 DNA: TGTGCCAGCAGTGACTGGAGCACAGAAACTAATGAAAAACTGTTTTTT.

This clone was observed once. The V call is TRBV9, the J call TRBJ2-2; D is perhaps TRBD2 (5 bases). Germline V gene lookup returns CDR1 SGDLS and CDR2 YYNGEE. The CDR3 totals 12 residues. V was clipped by 3 bases and J by 5 bases, with 5 bases between them. The CDR3, as DNA: TGTGCCAGCAGCGGAGGGACCGGGGAGCTGTTTTTT. Amino acid sequence: CASSGGTGELFF.